This T cell receptor beta chain was found in a study of immune cell composition in non-small cell lung cancer. Germline loops: CDR1 MNHNY, CDR2 SVGAGI (reference sequence). The CDR3 runs 14 residues. Trimming shortened V by 6 bases and J by 6 bases, and 18 bases separated the two germline ends. Measured with immunoSEQ multiplex PCR; TCRdb has only the in-frame clones, and not every one. This sample yields 13,000 to 15,000 clones, of which roughly 66% are seen a single time; about 7.5% belongs to the top ten. The sequencing input was lung tumor tissue. The origin of this receptor is a human donor with non-small cell lung cancer. The rearrangement joins TRBV6-6 to TRBJ2-7; the D gene is possibly TRBD2 (6 bases). The CDR3 protein is CASRSLASRAEQYF. CDR3 in DNA: TGTGCCAGCAGATCACTAGCATCCAGAGCCGAGCAGTACTTC.